Below, 10 T cell receptor beta chains from the same sample are listed, as sequenced in a study of cytomegalovirus exposure and HLA in healthy donors. PCR was performed using 60 Vbeta and 13 Jbeta primers. Repertoires were generated with immunoSEQ multiplex PCR, while TCRdb's copy carries only in-frame clones and drops some. The repertoire has 150,000 or so clones, roughly 80% of them found once; the top ten carry approximately 2%. The sequenced sample consisted of PBMCs. All receptors come from a man between 18 and 35 years old in good health and CMV-seronegative.

V and J are TRBV10-1 and TRBJ1-2; D not resolved. Trimming left V 4 bases short and J 3 bases short, with 12 bases between. Germline V CDR1 and CDR2: WNHNN, SYGVQD (reference sequence). This CDR3 spans 14 amino acids. In DNA, the CDR3 is TGCGCCAGCAGTGTTGGCAGAAGATACTATGGCTACACCTTC. Translation: CASSVGRRYYGYTF.

CDR3 DNA: TGTGCCAGCGGGGTTGGGGCGGGAGTGGGGACCGGGGAGCTGTTTTTT. This sequence encodes CASGVGAGVGTGELFF. V and J are TRBV5-4 and TRBJ2-2; the match to TRBD2 covers 7 bases. The CDR3 is 16 amino acids. Trimming removed 7 bases from V and 5 bases from J; junction bases left unmatched: 14. Looked up from germline, CDR1 is SGHNT and CDR2 is YYREEE (reference sequence).

The chain uses TRBV27 and TRBJ1-4; 12 nucleotides align to TRBD1. Germline values: CDR1 MNHEY, CDR2 SMNVEV (reference sequence). The CDR3 sequence is 18 residues long. Germline trimming cut 1 base from V and 5 bases from J; bases unmatched to any gene: 8. CDR3 DNA sequence: TGTGCCAGCAGTTTATTGGGACAGGGGGCAAGAGAGAATGAAAAACTGTTTTTT. It codes for CASSLLGQGARENEKLFF. The whole variable domain, filled in from reference TRBV27 and TRBJ1-4, reads EAQVTQNPRYLITVTGKKLTVTCSQNMNHEYMSWYRQDPGLGLRQIYYSMNVEVTDKGDVPEGYKVSRKEKRNFPLILESPSPNQTSLYFCASSLLGQGARENEKLFFGSGTQLSVL.

The gene calls are TRBV11-2 and TRBJ2-1; D remains unclear. CDR1 and CDR2 from the germline V gene are SGHAT and FQNNGV. The CDR3 loop spans 14 amino acids. The V end was cut by 1 base, the J end by 10 bases, with 14 bases between. The CDR3 sequence is CASSLGQNLREQFF. The CDR3, as DNA: TGTGCCAGCAGCTTAGGGCAAAACCTCCGCGAGCAGTTCTTC.

The J gene is TRBJ2-3, the V gene TRBV6-6, with 8 positions matching TRBD1. The CDR3 is made up of 16 amino acids. With 6 bases clipped from V and 1 base from J, the junction kept 9 bases outside the gene matches. The germline V gene has CDR1 MNHNY and CDR2 SVGAGI (reference sequence). CDR3 DNA: TGTGCCAGCAGCCCCATGACAGGGGCGGGCACAGATACGCAGTATTTT. Its translation is CASSPMTGAGTDTQYF.

This chain links TRBV11-2 with TRBJ2-5, with a weak D call TRBD2 (7 bases). Germline assignment: CDR1 SGHAT and CDR2 FQNNGV. This CDR3 contains 15 residues. Trimming left V 4 bases short and J 5 bases short, with 17 bases between. The CDR3 DNA is TGTGCCAGCAGCTCAAACCGGGGGCGGGGGGAGACCCAGTACTTC. It encodes CASSSNRGRGETQYF.

The J gene is TRBJ1-2, the V gene TRBV29-1, with a weak D call TRBD1 (6 bases). This CDR3 is 13 amino acids long. V was pared by 4 bases and J by 4 bases, with 13 bases between. The germline V gene encodes CDR1 SQVTM and CDR2 ANQGSEA. The DNA of the CDR3 is TGCAGCGTTGGGCCCCAGGGGATCTATGGCTACACCTTC. Translated: CSVGPQGIYGYTF. The variable domain in full, with the rest retrieved from reference TRBV29-1 and TRBJ1-2, is SAVISQKPSRDICQRGTSLTIQCQVDSQVTMMFWYRQQPGQSLTLIATANQGSEATYESGFVIDKFPISRPNLTFSTLTVSNMSPEDSSIYLCSVGPQGIYGYTFGSGTRLTVV.

The chain recombines TRBV10-3 with TRBJ2-7; 11 bases align to TRBD2. Per germline, CDR1 ENHRY and CDR2 SYGVKD. The CDR3 is made up of 15 amino acids. V was clipped by 5 bases and J by 2 bases; unmatched bases: 5. This CDR3 reads CAISSGTSGTYEQYF. CDR3 in DNA: TGTGCCATCAGTTCCGGGACTAGCGGAACCTACGAGCAGTACTTC.

Only one count was recorded for this clone. The CDR3 coding sequence is TGTGCCAGCTCACCACGCGCGGATTCCTACGAGCAGTACTTC. Its protein is CASSPRADSYEQYF. The V call is TRBV18, the J call TRBJ2-7; D uncertain. The CDR3 is made up of 14 amino acids. Trimming shortened V by 1 base and J by 1 base, and 8 bases separated the two germline ends. Germline CDR1 KGHSH, CDR2 LQKENI.

The chain recombines TRBV6-4 with TRBJ2-1; D is undetermined. CDR1 MRHNA and CDR2 SNTAGT come from the germline V gene. The CDR3 is made up of 14 amino acids. V lost 4 bases and J 0 bases, leaving 7 bases between the germline ends. CDR3 in amino acids: CASSAQASYNEQFF. The CDR3, as DNA: TGTGCCAGCAGTGCCCAGGCCTCCTACAATGAGCAGTTCTTC.